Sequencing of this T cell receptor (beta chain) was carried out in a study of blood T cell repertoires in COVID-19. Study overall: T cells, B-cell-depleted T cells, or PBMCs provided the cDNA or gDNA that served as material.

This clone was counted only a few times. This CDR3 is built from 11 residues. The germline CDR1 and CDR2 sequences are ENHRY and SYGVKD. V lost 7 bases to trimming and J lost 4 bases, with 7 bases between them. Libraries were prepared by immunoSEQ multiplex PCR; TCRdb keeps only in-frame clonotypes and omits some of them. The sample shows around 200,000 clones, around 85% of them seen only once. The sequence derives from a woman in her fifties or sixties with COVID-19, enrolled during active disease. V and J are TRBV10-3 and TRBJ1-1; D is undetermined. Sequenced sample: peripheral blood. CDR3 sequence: CAITRGTEAFF. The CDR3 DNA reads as TGTGCCATCACGCGGGGCACTGAAGCTTTCTTT.